This T cell receptor beta chain was sequenced during a study of T-cell reconstitution after alpha-beta-depleted transplantation in children (TCRdb year 2016). Concerning the study at large: The study quantitatively tracked T-cell immune reconstitution after TCRalphabeta/CD19-depleted allogeneic hematopoietic cell transplantation in children using TCR repertoire profiling.

Concerning this clonotype: The antigen this receptor binds is unknown. It has no much larger one-base neighbor in the sample; base qualities were not kept.

The library was produced with PCR. Sequencing took place on an Illumina HiSeq 2500. TCR libraries were prepared with molecular barcoding, using unique molecular identifiers to normalize TCRbeta repertoire quantification. The raw public reads went through TCRdb reprocessing: fastp at Q25, MiXCR clone calling, in-frame beta chains kept. Each CDR3 protein appears once, grouped with its most common genes and DNA. Within this sample are about 500,000 distinct CDR3 sequences, with 32% of them counted one time only. The ten largest clones take up more than 2% of the sample. From its cysteine to its phenylalanine, the CDR3 spans 19 amino acids. The retained sequence is limited to the CDR3, 57 bases, with the frame set at the first base. Based on the germline V gene, the CDR1 and CDR2 sequences are LGHNA and YSLEER. The germline ends are 25 bases apart after V is trimmed by 1 base and J by 6 bases.

The clonotype originates from a human donor who donated a stem cell graft to a child with aplastic anemia. This specimen consisted of PBMCs from the stem cell graft donor, obtained from the stem cell graft. The chain joins TRBV4-3 to TRBJ2-1; the D segment could be TRBD1, given 6 matching bases. For the CDR3, the sequence is CASSQGLPVILDSSNEQFF. The sequenced DNA: TGCGCCAGCAGCCAAGGATTGCCTGTGATTCTGGACAGTAGCAATGAGCAGTTCTTC.